This is a list of T cell receptor beta chains from one sample in a study of blood T cell repertoires in COVID-19. Libraries were prepared by immunoSEQ multiplex PCR; TCRdb keeps only in-frame clonotypes and omits some of them. Of roughly 430,000 clones in the sample, over 75% are singletons; the top ten hold more than 2%. Sequencing was done on a sample of PBMCs or T cells enriched from blood (not recorded which). These receptors were obtained from a woman aged 40 to 49 with acute COVID-19. CDR3s include the opening cysteine and the closing phenylalanine or tryptophan. D genes are given only for firm matches. Where a row states a size, it is once, few, many or the class of an expanded clone; other rows omit it.

TRBJ2-1 TRBD2 NA TRBV15 TGTGCCACCAGCAGAGGTAGCGGGGGGGCTTTGTCCAATGAGCAGTTCTTC CATSRGSGGALSNEQFF
TRBJ1-2 TRBD1 NA TRBV15 TGTGCCACCAGCAGAGTAGGGGACAGGATGCACTACACCTTC CATSRVGDRMHYTF
TRBJ2-3 TRBD2 NA TRBV4-1 TGCGCCAGCAGCCAAAGAGAGTCTTCGGGGGGGACCACAGATACGCAGTATTTT CASSQRESSGGTTDTQYF
TRBJ2-3 TRBD2 few TRBV6-6 TGTGCCAGCCAAAAAGCGGGGTTAGGCACAGATACGCAGTATTTT CASQKAGLGTDTQYF
TRBJ2-6 TRBD1 once TRBV9 TGTGCCAGCAGCTTCACAGGGGCCCTTGGGGCCAACGTCCTGACTTTC CASSFTGALGANVLTF
TRBJ1-1 NA NA TRBV30 TGTGCCTGGAGTCGGAGGGCAGGAAAGTACACTGAAGCTTTCTTT CAWSRRAGKYTEAFF
TRBJ2-7 NA once TRBV30 TGTGCCTGGAGTCCCGGGGTTGCATACGAGCAGTACTTC CAWSPGVAYEQYF
TRBJ1-3 TRBD1 NA TRBV19 TGTGCCAGTAATAGTCGGACAGGGGCTGGAAACACCATATATTTT CASNSRTGAGNTIYF
TRBJ2-7 NA NA TRBV9 TGTGCCAGCAGCGTAGCCCCGGGGGGCGCCTGGGAGCAGTACTTC CASSVAPGGAWEQYF
TRBJ1-1 TRBD1 NA TRBV5-6 TGTGCCAGCAGCTTGGAGGGGACAGCGAACACTGAAGCTTTCTTT CASSLEGTANTEAFF
TRBJ2-5 TRBD1 NA TRBV18 TGTGCCAGCTCACCCACGACAGGGGCAGGGGAGACCCAGTACTTC CASSPTTGAGETQYF
TRBJ2-1 NA few TRBV5-4 TGTGCCAGCAGCTTGGCCTCCGGGACTCAAGAGCAGTTCTTC CASSLASGTQEQFF
TRBJ2-3 NA NA TRBV7-2 TGTGCCAGCAGCTTAGTAGTGTCCACAGATACGCAGTATTTT CASSLVVSTDTQYF
TRBJ2-1 TRBD2 NA TRBV30 TGTGCCTGGGGGATTCTAAGCGGGGGGGACCCCTCCTACAATGAGCAGTTCTTC CAWGILSGGDPSYNEQFF
TRBJ1-1 TRBD1 NA TRBV30 TGTGCCGGGGAGACAGGGATAATAGGGGACCCTGAAGCTTTCTTT CAGETGIIGDPEAFF
TRBJ1-4 NA few TRBV5-1 TGCGCCAGCATGGCAGGGCCGGGTAATGAAAAACTGTTTTTT CASMAGPGNEKLFF
TRBJ1-5 TRBD1 once TRBV7-9 TGTGCCAGCAGCTCGGGACAGGCGGGCAATCAGCCCCAGCATTTT CASSSGQAGNQPQHF
TRBJ1-2 TRBD1 once TRBV18 TGTGCCAGCTCACATGGACAGGAGCCGTCCTATGGCTACACCTTC CASSHGQEPSYGYTF
TRBJ2-1 TRBD1 NA TRBV18 TGTGCCAGCTCACCAAACAACAGGGGCGGAAATGAGCAGTTCTTC CASSPNNRGGNEQFF
TRBJ1-2 NA once TRBV2 TGTGCCAGCCTTCCGCAGGGCAGGGCAACTGGCTACACCTTC CASLPQGRATGYTF
TRBJ1-1 NA NA TRBV28 TGTGCCAGCAGTCCGGGGTGGGTCACTGAAGCTTTCTTT CASSPGWVTEAFF
TRBJ2-5 TRBD2 once TRBV5-1 TGCGCCAGCAGCTTGGTATCTCGGGGGGGCACAGAGACCCAGTACTTC CASSLVSRGGTETQYF